What follows are 27 T cell receptor beta chains derived from one specimen sequenced in a study of blood T cell repertoires in COVID-19. Produced via immunoSEQ multiplex PCR; TCRdb's table is partial and in-frame only. Here the sample spans 150,000 to 200,000 clones, more than 75% being singletons. Sequenced: PBMCs or T cells enriched from blood (not recorded which). The source is a woman aged 45-60 years who had recovered from COVID-19.

J is TRBJ1-2 and V is TRBV7-2; D not certain. The CDR3 is 12 residues long. Germline lookup yields CDR1 SGHTA and CDR2 FQGNSA. The V end lost 5 bases, the J end lost 3 bases, and 7 bases lay between the germline ends. CDR3 amino acids: CASSPVDYGYTF. For the CDR3, the DNA is TGTGCCAGCAGCCCTGTCGACTATGGCTACACCTTC.

The chain is built from TRBV4-1 and TRBJ2-2, with 8 bases aligning to TRBD1. CDR1 is MGHRA and CDR2 is YSYEKL in the germline V gene. The V segment lost 3 bases and the J segment 7 bases; nucleotides outside the gene matches: 1. This CDR3 is built from 13 residues. This CDR3 is CASSQDRVGELFF. Written as DNA, the CDR3 is TGCGCCAGCAGCCAGGACAGGGTCGGGGAGCTGTTTTTT.

J is TRBJ2-3 and V is TRBV30, with 9 bases identical to TRBD2. Trimming took 2 bases from V and 2 from J; bases not matched to a gene: 5. CDR1 and CDR2 (germline): GTSNPN, SVGIG (reference sequence). CDR3 length: 15 residues. The CDR3 is CAWSPRGRDTDTQYF. The CDR3, as DNA: TGTGCCTGGAGTCCCCGCGGGAGGGACACAGATACGCAGTATTTT.

The chain combines TRBV28 with TRBJ2-2, with a possible D match to TRBD2 (7 bases). The CDR3 is 14 amino acids. CDR1 and CDR2 from the germline V gene are MDHEN and SYDVKM. Trimming removed 8 bases from V and 4 bases from J, with 14 bases in between. The CDR3 spells CASEGGLATGELFF. CDR3 bases: TGTGCCAGCGAGGGGGGGCTGGCCACCGGGGAGCTGTTTTTT.

This chain uses TRBV5-1 with TRBJ1-2; 7 nucleotides match TRBD1. Germline V CDR1 and CDR2: SGHRS, YFSETQ. This CDR3 has 14 residues. V was pared by 0 bases and J by 7 bases, with 6 bases of the junction left unmatched. This CDR3 is CASSLGQGEVGYTF. CDR3 in DNA: TGCGCCAGCAGCTTGGGGCAGGGGGAAGTTGGCTACACCTTC.

The CDR3 loop reads CASNLGGPETEAFF. The DNA of the CDR3 is TGTGCCAGCAACCTAGGAGGGCCGGAGACTGAAGCTTTCTTT. This chain joins TRBV2 and TRBJ1-1; D not resolved. Between the trimmed V and J ends, which lost 7 bases and 5 bases, there was a span of 17 bases. Per germline, CDR1 SNHLY and CDR2 FYNNEI. The CDR3 sequence is 14 residues long.

J is TRBJ1-2 and V is TRBV12-3 or TRBV12-4, with 7 positions matching TRBD1. There are 13 residues in the CDR3. Trimming cost V 7 bases and J 4 bases; bases outside gene matches: 6. The CDR3 here is CASTRDRAYGYTF. Here the CDR3 DNA reads TGTGCCAGCACCCGAGACAGGGCCTATGGCTACACCTTC.

This chain uses TRBV10-3 with TRBJ2-3, with a possible D match to TRBD1 (6 bases). CDR3 length equals 16 residues. Germline lookup yields CDR1 ENHRY and CDR2 SYGVKD. Trimming shortened V by 0 bases and J by 7 bases, and 17 bases separated the two germline ends. The chain's CDR3 is CAISESGPTGQNTQYF. The CDR3 nucleotides are TGTGCCATCAGTGAGTCTGGGCCGACAGGACAGAATACGCAGTATTTT.

V and J are TRBV5-6 and TRBJ1-1, with no clear D. The CDR3 has 16 amino acids. In germline, CDR1 is SGHDT, CDR2 YYEEEE. V was trimmed by 0 bases and J by 0 bases, leaving 12 bases between them. In nucleotides, the CDR3 is TGTGCCAGCAGCTTGGTTGGGGAGAACATGAACACTGAAGCTTTCTTT. This sequence encodes CASSLVGENMNTEAFF.

The V gene is TRBV10-2, the J gene TRBJ2-5; 11 bases agree with TRBD2. This CDR3 has 13 residues. Trimming cost V 8 bases and J 7 bases; bases outside gene matches: 6. Germline-derived CDR1 and CDR2 are WSHSY and SAAADI. The CDR3 nucleotides are TGCGCCAGCGGGACTAGCGGCCCTGGGACCCAGTACTTC. Encoded protein: CASGTSGPGTQYF.

This clone has a single count. The chain recombines TRBV5-1 with TRBJ1-2, with 8 nucleotides matching TRBD1. V lost 4 bases, J lost 5 bases, and 16 bases stayed unmatched. This CDR3 region has 17 residues. Germline V gene sequence: CDR1 SGHRS, CDR2 YFSETQ. CDR3 DNA: TGCGCCAGCAGCCACGGACAGGGAAGGGCTAAGGGGTATGGCTACACCTTC. Translated, it gives CASSHGQGRAKGYGYTF.

V usage is TRBV5-1 and J usage is TRBJ2-7; 11 positions match TRBD2. This CDR3 is 15 amino acids long. After removal of 5 bases from V and 6 bases from J, the junction contained 10 bases not matched to a gene. Per germline, CDR1 SGHRS and CDR2 YFSETQ. The CDR3 region has the DNA TGCGCCAGCAGTTACTCGACTAGCGGGACAGCCGAGCAGTACTTC. It encodes CASSYSTSGTAEQYF. The variable domain in full, completed from reference TRBV5-1 and TRBJ2-7, reads KAGVTQTPRYLIKTRGQQVTLSCSPISGHRSVSWYQQTPGQGLQFLFEYFSETQRNKGNFPGRFSGRQFSNSRSEMNVSTLELGDSALYLCASSYSTSGTAEQYFGPGTRLTVT.

This clone was recorded once. The chain is built from TRBV24-1 and TRBJ2-4; 7 nucleotides align to TRBD1. The V gene's germline CDR1 is KGHDR and CDR2 SFDVKD. Trimming removed 4 bases from V and 7 bases from J; junction bases left unmatched: 6. The CDR3 covers 14 residues. CDR3 coding DNA: TGTGCCACCAGTGAAACGGGACAGCCGAACATTCAGTACTTC. This encodes CATSETGQPNIQYF.

This clone was observed a handful of times. The chain is built from TRBV4-1 and TRBJ2-7; D might be TRBD1 (7 bases). Between the trimmed V and J ends, which lost 6 bases and 7 bases, there was a span of 22 bases. Germline V gene data show CDR1 as MGHRA and CDR2 as YSYEKL. This CDR3 is built from 15 residues. This CDR3 is CASRRGVEGAGEQYF. The CDR3 region has the DNA TGCGCCAGCAGACGGGGTGTGGAGGGGGCGGGAGAGCAGTACTTC.

This clone appeared a few times. This sequence joins TRBV21-1 and TRBJ2-1; TRBD1 reflects the table's D call only, with no check against the DNA. TRBV21-1 is designated a pseudogene. The CDR3 consists of 13 residues. The CDR3 DNA is TGTGCAAGCAGTCGGGACAGGGTAAATGAGCAGTTCTTC. This translates into CASSRDRVNEQFF.

The chain combines TRBV3-1 (or the pseudogene TRBV3-2) with TRBJ2-5; tentative D call: TRBD2 (7 bases). CDR1 is LGHDT, CDR2 YNNKEL, per germline (reference sequence). The V end was cut by 3 bases, the J end by 1 base, with 15 bases between. This CDR3 has 16 amino acids. The CDR3 spells CASSHWGGRAQETQYF. As DNA, the CDR3 is TGTGCCAGCAGCCACTGGGGGGGGCGGGCCCAAGAGACCCAGTACTTC.

The CDR3 DNA sequence: TGTGCCAGCAGTTCCCCCGGGGGGGTAGCGGAGACCTTC. This encodes CASSSPGGVAETF. This chain uses TRBV28 with TRBJ1-2, with D possibly TRBD1 on 5 matching bases. CDR3 size: 13 residues. Between the trimmed V and J ends, which lost 4 bases and 14 bases, there was a span of 20 bases. Germline assignment: CDR1 MDHEN and CDR2 SYDVKM.

The V gene is TRBV7-9, the J gene TRBJ2-3; TRBD1 is a possible D gene (5 bases). V was cut by 5 bases and J by 3 bases, with 6 bases left in between. The CDR3 sequence is 12 residues long. Germline V lookup: CDR1 SEHNR, CDR2 FQNEAQ (reference sequence). The CDR3 protein is CASSGATDTQYF. CDR3 DNA: TGTGCCAGCAGCGGGGCTACAGATACGCAGTATTTT.

V usage is TRBV18 and J usage is TRBJ2-5, with TRBD2 matching 12 bases. The CDR3 is 15 residues long. Germline CDR1 is KGHSH and CDR2 is LQKENI. Trimming at V came to 5 bases and at J to 1 base, leaving 2 bases not matched to a gene. The chain's CDR3 is CASSGTSGLQETQYF. DNA for the CDR3: TGTGCCAGCTCAGGGACTAGCGGGCTCCAAGAGACCCAGTACTTC.

This sequence joins TRBV3-1 (or the pseudogene TRBV3-2) and TRBJ1-1; D is unresolved. The V gene's germline CDR1 is LGHDT and CDR2 YNNKEL (reference sequence). The ends were cut back, 1 base at V and 1 base at J, with 16 bases in the middle. CDR3 length: 17 residues. CDR3 DNA: TGTGCCAGCAGCCAAGTCTTAAGAACAGACGGGAACACTGAAGCTTTCTTT. Translating it yields CASSQVLRTDGNTEAFF.

V usage is TRBV5-5 and J usage is TRBJ2-6; unclear D gene. The CDR3 runs to 17 residues. V was trimmed by 5 bases and J by 0 bases, leaving 15 bases between them. From germline, CDR1 is SGHKS and CDR2 YYEKEE (reference sequence). The CDR3 spells CASRYTATSSGANVLTF. CDR3 coding DNA: TGTGCCAGCAGGTATACAGCTACTTCCTCTGGGGCCAACGTCCTGACTTTC.

This clone was detected a few times. This chain uses TRBV18 with TRBJ1-4; TRBD1 agrees at 9 bases. Germline-derived CDR1 and CDR2 are KGHSH and LQKENI. CDR3 size: 16 residues. The trim removed 3 bases at V and 5 bases at J, leaving 7 bases unmatched. CDR3 bases: TGTGCCAGCTCACCGGGACAGGGATTCGGCAATGAAAAACTGTTTTTT. Protein product: CASSPGQGFGNEKLFF.

As for this clone: At one end the junction does not follow the germline gene, possibly because of a read error. The gene calls are TRBV5-1 and TRBJ2-5; 7 bases are a match to TRBD1. Germline V CDR1 and CDR2: SGHRS, YFSETQ. The CDR3 runs to 12 residues. CDR3 coding DNA: TGCGCCAGCAGCCCCGGACAGGACCCTCTGCACTTC. It translates to CASSPGQDPLHF.

The V and J genes are TRBV18 and TRBJ1-1; the match to TRBD1 covers 10 bases. Germline loops: CDR1 KGHSH, CDR2 LQKENI. Trimming cost V 3 bases and J 0 bases; bases outside gene matches: 4. CDR3 length: 16 residues. The CDR3 loop reads CASSPYGTGVNTEAFF. As DNA, the CDR3 is TGTGCCAGCTCACCTTACGGGACAGGGGTGAACACTGAAGCTTTCTTT.

The V gene is TRBV14, the J gene TRBJ1-2; possible D gene TRBD1, 5 bases. V lost 2 bases, J lost 8 bases, and 15 bases lay in between. Germline values: CDR1 SGHDN, CDR2 FVKESK. This CDR3 comprises 14 residues. For the CDR3, the DNA is TGTGCCAGCAGCCAAAATACAGGCACTATGGGCTACACCTTC. Amino acid sequence: CASSQNTGTMGYTF.

Regarding this clone: Other DNA sequences of this sample code for an identical CDR3. V usage is TRBV5-1 and J usage is TRBJ2-7, with TRBD1 matching over 9 bases. V trimming: 3 bases; J trimming: 6 bases; junction bases outside the gene matches: 7. Germline assignment: CDR1 SGHRS and CDR2 YFSETQ. The CDR3 length is 14 residues. The CDR3 bases are TGCGCCAGCAGCTCAACCGGGACAGGGTCCGAGCAGTACTTC. This gives the protein CASSSTGTGSEQYF. The complete variable domain, with remaining parts taken from reference TRBV5-1 and TRBJ2-7, reads KAGVTQTPRYLIKTRGQQVTLSCSPISGHRSVSWYQQTPGQGLQFLFEYFSETQRNKGNFPGRFSGRQFSNSRSEMNVSTLELGDSALYLCASSSTGTGSEQYFGPGTRLTVT.

This rearrangement joins TRBV24-1 to TRBJ2-1, with 11 bases aligning to TRBD2. Per the germline V gene, CDR1 is KGHDR and CDR2 is SFDVKD. The V gene end was trimmed by 5 bases and the J gene end by 7 bases; junction bases not matched to a gene: 12. CDR3 length equals 17 residues. CDR3 DNA: TGTGCCACCAGTGCACCCTCAGGACTAGCGGGCACTAATGAGCAGTTCTTC. Amino acid sequence: CATSAPSGLAGTNEQFF.